A selection of T cell receptor beta chains follows, all from one sample in a study of OX40 agonist ivuxolimab in advanced cancers. The repertoire was sequenced with immunoSEQ multiplex PCR; TCRdb's copy has only in-frame clones and lacks some. The sample yields tens of thousands of clones, around 88% seen once. Source: CD4+ or CD8+ T cells sorted from blood, taken in a trial of the OX40 agonist ivuxolimab. Source of these receptors: an adult with an advanced solid tumor such as melanoma, head and neck, liver or kidney cancer. Both conserved end residues are part of each CDR3. A D gene is named only where the DNA matches it firmly. Expanded clones are given a class, and other clones once, few, many or no size at all.

TRBV10-3	NA	TRBD2	TRBJ2-7	TGTGCCATTACCGGGACTAGTGACCCCTCGCGTGAGCAGTACTTC	CAITGTSDPSREQYF
TRBV28	NA	NA	TRBJ1-5	TGTGCCAGCAGCCGTGGGAAATACCAGCCCCAGCATTTT	CASSRGKYQPQHF
TRBV5-4	NA	TRBD1	TRBJ1-2	TGTGCCAGCAGCGCCGGACAGGCGGCTGGCTATGGCTACACCTTC	CASSAGQAAGYGYTF
TRBV19	NA	NA	TRBJ1-2	TGTGCCAGTAGTCCGATTGAGGGTTTGCGTCGTGGCTACACCTTC	CASSPIEGLRRGYTF
TRBV6-5	NA	TRBD2	TRBJ2-1	TGTGCCAGCAGTTACTGGACTAGCGGGGAAAATGAGCAGTTCTTC	CASSYWTSGENEQFF
TRBV10-3	NA	NA	TRBJ1-2	TGTGCCATCAGTGTCGCGTATGGCTACACCTTC	CAISVAYGYTF
TRBV27	NA	TRBD1	TRBJ2-7	TGTGCCAGCAGCCGTTGGGACAGGACGTACGAGCAGTACTTC	CASSRWDRTYEQYF
TRBV29-1	NA	TRBD1	TRBJ2-7	TGCAGCGTCAGGGGGTTAAACTCCTACGAGCAGTACTTC	CSVRGLNSYEQYF
TRBV13	NA	TRBD1	TRBJ1-2	TGTGCCAGCAGCGCCAGACAGGGGAAGGACACCTTC	CASSARQGKDTF
TRBV11-2	NA	TRBD1	TRBJ1-4	TGTGCCAGCAGCTTAGGGACAGGGGGAAGGGAAAAACTGTTTTTT	CASSLGTGGREKLFF
TRBV28	few	NA	TRBJ2-7	TGTGCCAGCAGCAGAACCGTGCCCCCCTACGAGCAGTACTTC	CASSRTVPPYEQYF
TRBV5-4	NA	TRBD1	TRBJ2-7	TGTGCCAGCAGCTCGACAGGGGGCCTGGGTGAGCAGTACTTC	CASSSTGGLGEQYF
TRBV5-4	NA	TRBD2	TRBJ2-5	TGTGCCAGCAGCTTGGCGTTGCGGGGGAAAGAGACCCAGTACTTC	CASSLALRGKETQYF
TRBV30	NA	TRBD1	TRBJ1-5	TGTGCCTGGAGTCTTTACAGGGGCCGGGGAGTTAATCAGCCCCAGCATTTT	CAWSLYRGRGVNQPQHF
TRBV6-1	NA	TRBD1	TRBJ1-1	TGTGCCAGCAGGCAACAGGGGGATACTGAAGCTTTCTTT	CASRQQGDTEAFF
TRBV2	once	TRBD1	TRBJ2-5	TGTGCCAGCAGCACTGACAGGGGAGAGACCCAGTACTTC	CASSTDRGETQYF
TRBV7-9	NA	TRBD2	TRBJ2-7	TGTGCCAGCAGCTTAGGCGGGAGGTCCTACGAGCAGTACTTC	CASSLGGRSYEQYF
TRBV7-8	NA	NA	TRBJ1-5	TGTGCCAGCAGCACACCCGGGACGGGGAATCAGCCCCAGCATTTT	CASSTPGTGNQPQHF
TRBV27	once	NA	TRBJ2-1	TGTGCCAGCAGTTTTTCGGGAGTCAATGAGCAGTTCTTC	CASSFSGVNEQFF
TRBV6-1	NA	NA	TRBJ1-5	TGTGCCAGCAGTGAAGGGGGTAAGTTGCAGCCCCAGCATTTT	CASSEGGKLQPQHF
TRBV6-6	NA	NA	TRBJ1-2	TGTGCCAGCAGCCTCGACAGGTCCTATGGCTACACCTTC	CASSLDRSYGYTF
TRBV5-1	NA	TRBD1	TRBJ2-1	TGCGCCAGCAGGAGGGGAACAGGGGGCATAAATGAGCAGTTCTTC	CASRRGTGGINEQFF
TRBV28	NA	NA	TRBJ1-2	TGTGCCAGCGGATTAGCTAACTATGGCTACACCTTC	CASGLANYGYTF
TRBV29-1	NA	TRBD2	TRBJ2-6	TGCAGCGTGGCCGGGACTAGCAGCTCTGGGGCCAACGTCCTGACTTTC	CSVAGTSSSGANVLTF
TRBV29-1	NA	TRBD2	TRBJ2-2	TGCAGCGTCACTAGCGGGAGCGACACCGGGGAGCTGTTTTTT	CSVTSGSDTGELFF
TRBV11-3	NA	TRBD2	TRBJ2-1	TGTGCCAGCAGCCCGCTGGGACTAGCGGGAGGCCCATTCAATGAGCAGTTCTTC	CASSPLGLAGGPFNEQFF
TRBV11-3	NA	TRBD1	TRBJ2-7	TGTGCCAGCAGCCCCGGGACAGGTCCCTACGAGCAGTACTTC	CASSPGTGPYEQYF
TRBV5-4	NA	TRBD2	TRBJ2-1	TGTGCCAGCAGCTTGGGGCTAGCGGGAAAAAATGAGCAGTTCTTC	CASSLGLAGKNEQFF
TRBV2	NA	TRBD1	TRBJ2-1	TGTGCCAGCGGCCGAGGGACAGGGGGTTTTAATGAGCAGTTCTTC	CASGRGTGGFNEQFF
TRBV6-6	NA	NA	TRBJ1-2	TGTGCCAGCAGTTACGAATCCGGAATTCAGGATGGCTACACCTTC	CASSYESGIQDGYTF
TRBV5-4	NA	NA	TRBJ2-3	TGTGCCAGCAGTCGGGACGACACAGATACGCAGTATTTT	CASSRDDTDTQYF
TRBV2	NA	TRBD2	TRBJ2-1	TGTGCCAGCAGTGTCCCCGGGACTAGCGGGAGGGCCGGGCGATACAATGAGCAGTTCTTC	CASSVPGTSGRAGRYNEQFF
TRBV27	NA	NA	TRBJ2-4	TGTGCCAGCAGTCTCCCGGACAATAAAAACATTCAGTACTTC	CASSLPDNKNIQYF
TRBV19	NA	NA	TRBJ2-5	TGTGCCAGTAGTATGGAAGCGGGTCAAGAGACCCAGTACTTC	CASSMEAGQETQYF
TRBV18	NA	NA	TRBJ1-6	TGTGCCAGCTCGCGGGGCGGACCGTCCTCACCCCTCCACTTT	CASSRGGPSSPLHF
TRBV9	NA	NA	TRBJ1-3	TGTGCCAGCAGCGTAGATCTCTTCGGACACTACTCTGGAAACACCATATATTTT	CASSVDLFGHYSGNTIYF
TRBV2	NA	TRBD2	TRBJ2-5	TGTGCCGGAGGTCTGGTAGCGGGTGGGGAGACCCAGTACTTC	CAGGLVAGGETQYF
TRBV5-1	NA	NA	TRBJ2-1	TGCGCCAGCAGCTTCTACAGCGTTCCCAACAATGAGCAGTTCTTC	CASSFYSVPNNEQFF
TRBV29-1	NA	NA	TRBJ1-1	TGCAGCGTGGAAGGGGGGGCACTGAACACTGAAGCTTTCTTT	CSVEGGALNTEAFF
TRBV15	NA	TRBD1	TRBJ2-7	TGTGCCACCAGCAGGGACAGGGGACCCTACGAGCAGTACTTC	CATSRDRGPYEQYF
TRBV28	NA	NA	TRBJ2-3	TGTGCCAGCAGCCCCCCAGCGGGCCTCACAGATACGCAGTATTTT	CASSPPAGLTDTQYF
TRBV6-5	NA	TRBD1	TRBJ1-2	TGTGCCAGCAGCCAGGGGGGCAGCCTCCCCTATGGCTACACCTTC	CASSQGGSLPYGYTF
TRBV11-3	once	NA	TRBJ2-5	TGTGCCAGCAGCCTGAACCTCCGGGAGACCCAGTACTTC	CASSLNLRETQYF
TRBV6-5	NA	NA	TRBJ2-1	TGTGCCAGCAGCCAACGTCGGGGTCATGAGCAGTTCTTC	CASSQRRGHEQFF
TRBV28	once	NA	TRBJ2-5	TGTGCCAGCAGTTTACTAGCGACCGAAGAGACCCAGTACTTC	CASSLLATEETQYF
TRBV28	NA	NA	TRBJ1-1	TGTGCCAGCACCTTATCCTTGACAGGGAACACTGAAGCTTTCTTT	CASTLSLTGNTEAFF
TRBV2	NA	NA	TRBJ1-5	TGTGCCAGCAGGGGCAGGGGTTATCAGCCCCAGCATTTT	CASRGRGYQPQHF
TRBV18	NA	TRBD1	TRBJ2-1	TGTGCCAGCTCACTATCACAGGGGAACTACAATGAGCAGTTCTTC	CASSLSQGNYNEQFF
TRBV6-1	NA	NA	TRBJ1-6	TGTGCCAGCAGTGACAGGGTTAATTCACCCCTCCACTTT	CASSDRVNSPLHF
TRBV6-1	once	TRBD2	TRBJ2-5	TGTGCCAGCAGAGGCGGTCTAGCGGGAAAAGAGACCCAGTACTTC	CASRGGLAGKETQYF
TRBV7-3	NA	NA	TRBJ2-1	TGTGCCAGCAGCTTGGCCTTCCTCGATGAGCAGTTCTTC	CASSLAFLDEQFF